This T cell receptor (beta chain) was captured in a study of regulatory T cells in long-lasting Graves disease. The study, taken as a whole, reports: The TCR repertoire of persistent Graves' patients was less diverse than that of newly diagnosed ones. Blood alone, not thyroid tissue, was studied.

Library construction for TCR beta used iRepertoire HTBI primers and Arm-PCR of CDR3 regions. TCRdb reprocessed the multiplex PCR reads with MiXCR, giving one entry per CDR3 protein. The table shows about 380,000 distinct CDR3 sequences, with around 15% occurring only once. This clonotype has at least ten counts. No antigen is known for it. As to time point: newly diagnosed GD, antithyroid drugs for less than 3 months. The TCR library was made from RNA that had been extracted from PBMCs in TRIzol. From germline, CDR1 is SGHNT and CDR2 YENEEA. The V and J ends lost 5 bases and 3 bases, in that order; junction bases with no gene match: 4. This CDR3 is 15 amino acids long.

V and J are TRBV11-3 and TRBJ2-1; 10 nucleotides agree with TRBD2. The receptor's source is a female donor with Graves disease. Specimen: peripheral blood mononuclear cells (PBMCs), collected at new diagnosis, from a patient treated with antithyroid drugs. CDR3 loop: CASSPSGSVYNEQFF. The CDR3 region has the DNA TGTGCCAGCAGCCCTAGCGGGAGCGTCTACAATGAGCAGTTCTTC.